This T cell receptor (beta chain) originates from a study of blood T cell repertoires in COVID-19. In the study overall: There were acute and convalescent COVID-19 samples, and they came from the United States, Italy and Spain. T cells, B-cell-depleted T cells, or PBMCs supplied cDNA or gDNA.

This clone appeared a single time. Trimming left V 2 bases short and J 6 bases short, with 16 bases between. Germline V gene data show CDR1 as MNHEY and CDR2 as SMNVEV (reference sequence). The CDR3 extends over 16 amino acids. Authors' methods: The assay estimated nucleated cells by amplifying reference gene primers. TCRdb's table, derived via immunoSEQ multiplex PCR, lists solely in-frame clones and lacks some. That table is the source of V, J and clone size, and D and trimming were worked out from the DNA. This table holds tens of thousands of clones, 80% to 90% found once. Sequencing was carried out using peripheral blood. The V gene is TRBV27, the J gene TRBJ2-2; a possible D gene is TRBD2 (6 bases). This clonotype originated in a young man with active or convalescent COVID-19. The CDR3 DNA reads as TGTGCCAGCAGTTTACGGACTTGGCGGGAAGCCGGGGAGCTGTTTTTT. Its translation is CASSLRTWREAGELFF.